This TCR beta chain was recovered during a study of Graves' ophthalmopathy and Graves' hyperthyroidism (dated by TCRdb to the late 2010s). Context from the whole study: Hyperthyroidism was considered stable if no progression to ophthalmopathy occurred within 18 months of follow-up. The study used TCR beta repertoire signatures to distinguish Graves' ophthalmopathy from Graves' hyperthyroidism and to predict progression to ophthalmopathy. In total, approximately 130 blood samples were TCR-sequenced: fewer than 50 ophthalmopathy, over 70 hyperthyroidism and roughly 17 hyperthyroidism-to-ophthalmopathy patients. To explore V-J signatures that distinguish ophthalmopathy from hyperthyroidism, a discovery set of about a hundred patients was enrolled, made up of 40 to 45 with ophthalmopathy and fewer than 60 with stable hyperthyroidism. For independent validation, a separate cohort was made up of approximately 18 hyperthyroidism patients plus 17 patients who later progressed from hyperthyroidism to ophthalmopathy. In about 6 hyperthyroidism patients, the T-cell repertoire of thyroid tissue was compared with the T-cell repertoire of blood. After sampling, hyperthyroidism patients received methimazole starting at 30 mg daily, and ophthalmopathy patients received high-dose intravenous methylprednisolone. Summary of the overall study and its limitations: Sample size was not statistically predetermined, and group allocation was not concealed from the investigators. In cross-validation, the 13-signature model distinguished ophthalmopathy from stable hyperthyroidism with around 90% sensitivity and 81% to 82% specificity, while in the test set the corresponding values were 80% and 75%. Most expanded thyroid clonotypes with a frequency above 0.001 also appeared in blood, which suggests that blood repertoires may reflect the immune response in the thyroid. In validation, the model predicted ophthalmopathy progression with about 70% sensitivity and 72.22% specificity; roughly 11 predicted patients were CT-confirmed with GO in a median of approximately six months.

For repertoire sequencing, the TCR beta CDR3 regions were amplified from RNA transcripts. A first-round RT-PCR used HTBI primers with the Qiagen OneStep RT-PCR kit, followed by a second-round multiplex PCR, size selection and purification. Sequencing of the libraries was carried out on an Illumina HiSeq2000 in paired-end mode with 100 bp reads. Concerning the study's data processing: SOAPnuke was used for read processing, and reads with adapters, uncalled bases, a mean Phred below 15, or no exact constant-primer or identifier match were discarded. COPE v1.2.5 was used to merge high-quality paired reads. Each unique nucleotide sequence was defined as a clonotype, and clonotypes were aligned to IMGT TRB V, D and J references with MiTCR v1.1. The analysis was limited to V-J combinations with a frequency above 0.0001, which together covered 99.2% of the repertoires. A TCR clonal expansion and chaos score per V-J combination was defined as the ratio of F50 clonal expansion to chaos observed in the TCRdist matrix. Welch's t-statistics and random forest were used to reduce features to some 13 V-J combinations, which were fed into a naive Bayes classifier. The similarity between thyroid and blood repertoires was quantified using the Morisita-Horn index. TCRdb cleaned the public reads at Q25 with fastp, built clones with MiXCR and kept in-frame beta chains. All rows with the same CDR3 protein become a single entry with the most common DNA and genes. The V and J calls reflect TCRdb's pipeline rather than the authors' work. A total of about 590,000 distinct CDR3 sequences appear in this sample, roughly 40% of them only once. The top ten hold about 4% of the sample.

Hyperthyroidism patients were newly diagnosed, with disease duration under 2 months, and aged 18 to 65 years. Patients with other autoimmune diseases, uncontrolled infections, pregnancy or lactation were excluded from the study. Clinical symptoms, serum thyroxine, TRAb, thyroid ultrasound and orbital computed tomography were used for diagnosis. Total RNA was extracted with Trizol reagent and quality-checked on an Agilent 2100 Bioanalyzer. This clonotype showed up just a few times. The specificity of this receptor is unknown. No base qualities exist here, and no much larger clone lies one base off it. The CDR3 sequence holds 15 residues, the cysteine and phenylalanine included. The sequence is cut down to CDR3 DNA, 45 bases in frame from base 1. CDR1 and CDR2 are read off the germline V gene (reference sequence) as MNHEY and SMNVEV. Germline trimming: 5 bases from V, 3 bases from J; junction bases outside gene matches: 9.

Sequencing was done on a sample of peripheral blood or thyroid tissue (not recorded which). This receptor was obtained from an adult man with Graves' hyperthyroidism. This receptor chain uses TRBV27 and TRBJ1-2; 7 central nucleotides agree with TRBD1. This receptor carries the CDR3 CASSPRLGQYYGYTF. The sequenced DNA is TGTGCCAGCAGTCCGCGATTGGGACAGTACTATGGCTACACCTTC.